This T cell receptor (beta chain) comes out of a study of cytomegalovirus exposure and HLA in healthy donors. Overall study findings and caveats: Prior analysis indicated that the majority of TCR beta V segments exhibited productivity approximately 90% or approximately 30% of the time. HLA alleles showed associations with 16,951 TCR beta sequences in a later analysis, at a 0.05 false discovery rate. Accurate HLA-A and HLA-B prediction from TCR beta sequences was reported for most subjects.

In its sample, this clone was seen once. The target antigen is unknown. This CDR3 has 16 amino acids. The ends lost 4 bases at V and 1 base at J; junction bases unmatched: 6. Germline V lookup: CDR1 MNHEY, CDR2 SMNVEV (reference sequence). PCR involved 60 Vbeta and 13 Jbeta primers. As originally analysed: An analysis that came later counted some 85 million unique TCR beta chains, 9 million to 12 million shared. Profiled with immunoSEQ multiplex PCR; TCRdb holds only in-frame clones, not every one. V and J calls and clone size are those listed in that table; D and trimming were worked out from the DNA. In the table there are roughly 120,000 clones, 76% of which are singletons.

This chain connects TRBV27 to TRBJ2-4, with 8 positions matching TRBD1. Sequencing was performed on PBMCs. The TCR comes from a man aged 30-40 years in good health and CMV-seropositive. CDR3: CASSSPRQGAKNIQYF. Here the CDR3 DNA reads TGTGCCAGCAGTTCCCCCCGACAGGGGGCCAAAAACATTCAGTACTTC.